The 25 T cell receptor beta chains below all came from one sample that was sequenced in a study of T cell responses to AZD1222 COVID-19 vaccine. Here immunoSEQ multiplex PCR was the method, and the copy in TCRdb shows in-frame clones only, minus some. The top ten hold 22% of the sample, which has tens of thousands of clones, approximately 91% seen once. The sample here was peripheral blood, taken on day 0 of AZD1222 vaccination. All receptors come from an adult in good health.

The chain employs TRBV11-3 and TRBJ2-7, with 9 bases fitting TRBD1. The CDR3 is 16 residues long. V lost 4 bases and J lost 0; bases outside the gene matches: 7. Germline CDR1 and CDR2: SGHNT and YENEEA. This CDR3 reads CASSSIGQGSSYEQYF. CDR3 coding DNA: TGTGCCAGCAGCTCAATAGGACAGGGGAGCTCCTACGAGCAGTACTTC. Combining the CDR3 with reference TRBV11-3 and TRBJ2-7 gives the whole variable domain EAGVVQSPRYKIIEKKQPVAFWCNPISGHNTLYWYLQNLGQGPELLIRYENEEAVDDSQLPKDRFSAERLKGVDSTLKIQPAELGDSAVYLCASSSIGQGSSYEQYFGPGTRLTVT.

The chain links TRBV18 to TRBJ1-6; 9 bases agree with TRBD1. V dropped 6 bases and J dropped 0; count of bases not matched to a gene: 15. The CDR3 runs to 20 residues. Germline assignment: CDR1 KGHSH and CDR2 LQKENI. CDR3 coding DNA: TGTGCCAGCTCTCCCCTCAATGGACAGGGGCACAGCTCCTATAATTCACCCCTCCACTTT. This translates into CASSPLNGQGHSSYNSPLHF.

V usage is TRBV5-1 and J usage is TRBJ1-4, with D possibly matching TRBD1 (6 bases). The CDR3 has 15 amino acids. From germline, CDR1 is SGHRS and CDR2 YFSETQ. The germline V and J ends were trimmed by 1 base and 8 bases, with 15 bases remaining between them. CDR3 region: CASSLSGAGDEKLFF. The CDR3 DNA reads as TGCGCCAGCAGCTTGAGTGGAGCAGGGGACGAAAAACTGTTTTTT.

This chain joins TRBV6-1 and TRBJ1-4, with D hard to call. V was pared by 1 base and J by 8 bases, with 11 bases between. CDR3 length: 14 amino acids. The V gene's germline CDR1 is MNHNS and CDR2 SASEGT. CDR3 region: CASSEVHLVEKLFF. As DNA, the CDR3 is TGTGCCAGCAGTGAAGTCCACTTGGTCGAAAAACTGTTTTTT.

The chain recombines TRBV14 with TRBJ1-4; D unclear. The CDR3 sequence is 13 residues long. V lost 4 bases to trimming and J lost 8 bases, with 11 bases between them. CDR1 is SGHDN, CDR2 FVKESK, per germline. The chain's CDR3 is CASSRALEEKLFF. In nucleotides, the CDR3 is TGTGCCAGCAGCCGGGCTTTGGAGGAAAAACTGTTTTTT.

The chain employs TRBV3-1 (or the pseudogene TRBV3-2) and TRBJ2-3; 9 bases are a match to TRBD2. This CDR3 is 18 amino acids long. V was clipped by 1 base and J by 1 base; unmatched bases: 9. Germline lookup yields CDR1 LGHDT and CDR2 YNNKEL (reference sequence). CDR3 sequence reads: CASSQVAGGPSGTDTQYF. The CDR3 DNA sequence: TGTGCCAGCAGCCAAGTGGCGGGGGGGCCATCGGGCACAGATACGCAGTATTTT.

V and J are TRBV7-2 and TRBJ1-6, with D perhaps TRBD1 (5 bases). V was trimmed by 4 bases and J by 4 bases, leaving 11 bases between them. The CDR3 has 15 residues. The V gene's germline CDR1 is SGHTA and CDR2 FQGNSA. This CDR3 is CASSSGVLYNSPLHF. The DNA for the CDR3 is TGTGCCAGCAGCTCGGGGGTACTTTATAATTCACCCCTCCACTTT.

The CDR3 sequence is CASSPTSGGALWNEQFF. The CDR3 DNA is TGTGCCAGCAGCCCAACTAGCGGGGGGGCCCTTTGGAATGAGCAGTTCTTC. V usage is TRBV7-9 and J usage is TRBJ2-1, with 13 bases aligning to TRBD2. The ends lost 5 bases at V and 7 bases at J; junction bases unmatched: 11. CDR3 size: 17 residues. Germline V gives CDR1 SEHNR, CDR2 FQNEAQ (reference sequence).

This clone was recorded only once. This CDR3 reads CASSPKLEGSYNEQFF. CDR3 coding DNA: TGTGCCAGCAGCCCGAAACTTGAGGGCTCCTACAATGAGCAGTTCTTC. The V and J genes are TRBV11-2 and TRBJ2-1; tentatively, D is TRBD2 (5 bases). V lost 5 bases to trimming and J lost 0 bases, with 14 bases between them. Germline assignment: CDR1 SGHAT and CDR2 FQNNGV. The length of the CDR3 is 16 residues. The full variable domain, in which reference TRBV11-2 and TRBJ2-1 provide the parts outside the CDR3, is EAGVAQSPRYKIIEKRQSVAFWCNPISGHATLYWYQQILGQGPKLLIQFQNNGVVDDSQLPKDRFSAERLKGVDSTLKIQPAKLEDSAVYLCASSPKLEGSYNEQFFGPGTRLTVL.

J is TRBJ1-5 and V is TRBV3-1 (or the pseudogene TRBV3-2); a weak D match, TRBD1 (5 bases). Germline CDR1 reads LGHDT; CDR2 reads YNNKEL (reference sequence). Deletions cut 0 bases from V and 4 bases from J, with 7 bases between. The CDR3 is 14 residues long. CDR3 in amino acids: CASSQDPGNQPQHF. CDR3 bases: TGTGCCAGCAGCCAAGATCCAGGGAATCAGCCCCAGCATTTT.

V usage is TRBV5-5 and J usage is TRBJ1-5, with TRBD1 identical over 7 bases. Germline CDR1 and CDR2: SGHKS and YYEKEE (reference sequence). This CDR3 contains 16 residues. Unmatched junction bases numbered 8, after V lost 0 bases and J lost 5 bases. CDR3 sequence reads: CASSLGLTGKYQPQHF. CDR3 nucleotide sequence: TGTGCCAGCAGCTTGGGTCTGACAGGGAAGTATCAGCCCCAGCATTTT. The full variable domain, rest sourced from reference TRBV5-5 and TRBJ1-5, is DAGVTQSPTHLIKTRGQQVTLRCSPISGHKSVSWYQQVLGQGPQFIFQYYEKEERGRGNFPDRFSARQFPNYSSELNVNALLLGDSALYLCASSLGLTGKYQPQHFGDGTRLSIL.

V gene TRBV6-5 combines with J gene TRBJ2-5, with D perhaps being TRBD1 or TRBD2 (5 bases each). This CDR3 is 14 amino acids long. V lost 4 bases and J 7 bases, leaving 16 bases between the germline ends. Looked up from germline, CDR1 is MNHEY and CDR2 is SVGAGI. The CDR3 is CASSSWGTDSTQYF. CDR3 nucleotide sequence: TGTGCCAGCAGTTCCTGGGGGACGGATTCGACCCAGTACTTC.

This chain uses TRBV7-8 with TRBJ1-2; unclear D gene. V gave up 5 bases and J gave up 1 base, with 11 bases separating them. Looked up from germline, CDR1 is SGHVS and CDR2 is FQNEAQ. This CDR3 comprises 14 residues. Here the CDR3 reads CASSPTEHNYGYTF. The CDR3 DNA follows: TGTGCCAGCAGCCCCACAGAGCATAACTATGGCTACACCTTC.

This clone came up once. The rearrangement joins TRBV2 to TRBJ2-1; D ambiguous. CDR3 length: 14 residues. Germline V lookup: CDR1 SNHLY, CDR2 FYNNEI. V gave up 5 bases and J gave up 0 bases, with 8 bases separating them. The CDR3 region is CASSRMSSYNEQFF. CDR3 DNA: TGTGCCAGCAGTCGTATGAGCTCCTACAATGAGCAGTTCTTC. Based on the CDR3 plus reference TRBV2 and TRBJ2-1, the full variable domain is EPEVTQTPSHQVTQMGQEVILRCVPISNHLYFYWYRQILGQKVEFLVSFYNNEISEKSEIFDDQFSVERPDGSNFTLKIRSTKLEDSAMYFCASSRMSSYNEQFFGPGTRLTVL.

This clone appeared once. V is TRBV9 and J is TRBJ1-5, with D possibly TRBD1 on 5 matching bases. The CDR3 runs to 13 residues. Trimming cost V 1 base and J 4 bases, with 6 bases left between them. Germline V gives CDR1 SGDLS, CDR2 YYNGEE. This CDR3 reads CASSVRTNQPQHF. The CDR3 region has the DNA TGTGCCAGCAGCGTACGGACAAATCAGCCCCAGCATTTT.

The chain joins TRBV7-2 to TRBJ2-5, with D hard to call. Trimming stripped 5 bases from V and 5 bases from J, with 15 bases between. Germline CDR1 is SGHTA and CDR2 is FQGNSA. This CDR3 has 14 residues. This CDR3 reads CASSPSRLGETQYF. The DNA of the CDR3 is TGTGCCAGCAGCCCCTCCCGATTAGGGGAGACCCAGTACTTC. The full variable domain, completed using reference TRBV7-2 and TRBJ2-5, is GAGVSQSPSNKVTEKGKDVELRCDPISGHTALYWYRQSLGQGLEFLIYFQGNSAPDKSGLPSDRFSAERTGGSVSTLTIQRTQQEDSAVYLCASSPSRLGETQYFGPGTRLLVL.

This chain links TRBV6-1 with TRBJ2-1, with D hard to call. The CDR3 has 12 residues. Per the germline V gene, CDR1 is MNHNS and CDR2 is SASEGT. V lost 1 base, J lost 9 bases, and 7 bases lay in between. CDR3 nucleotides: TGTGCCAGCAGTGAAGTCGGAAGTGAGCAGTTCTTC. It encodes CASSEVGSEQFF.

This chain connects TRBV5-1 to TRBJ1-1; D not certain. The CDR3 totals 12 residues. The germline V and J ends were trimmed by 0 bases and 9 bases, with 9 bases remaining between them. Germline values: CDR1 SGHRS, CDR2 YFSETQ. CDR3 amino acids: CASSLEGLQAFF. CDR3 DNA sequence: TGCGCCAGCAGCTTGGAAGGGTTACAAGCTTTCTTT.

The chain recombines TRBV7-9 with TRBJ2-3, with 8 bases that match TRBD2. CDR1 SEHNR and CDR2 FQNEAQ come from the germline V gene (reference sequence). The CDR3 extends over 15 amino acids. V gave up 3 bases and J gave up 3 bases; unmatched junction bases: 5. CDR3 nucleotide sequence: TGTGCCAGCAGCTTTCTCGGACTAGCAACAGATACGCAGTATTTT. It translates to CASSFLGLATDTQYF.

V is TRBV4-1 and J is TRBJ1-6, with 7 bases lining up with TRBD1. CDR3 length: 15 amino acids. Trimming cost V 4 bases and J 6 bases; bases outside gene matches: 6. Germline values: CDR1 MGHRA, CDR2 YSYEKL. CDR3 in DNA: TGCGCCAGCAGCCGGACACAGGGGACTAATTCACCCCTCCACTTT. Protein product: CASSRTQGTNSPLHF.

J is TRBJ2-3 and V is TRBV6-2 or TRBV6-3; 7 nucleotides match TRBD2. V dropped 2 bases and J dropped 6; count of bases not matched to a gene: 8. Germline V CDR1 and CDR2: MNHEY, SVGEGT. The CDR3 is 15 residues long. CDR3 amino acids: CASSYSVGGGDTQYF. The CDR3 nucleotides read TGTGCCAGCAGTTACAGCGTTGGGGGAGGGGATACGCAGTATTTT.

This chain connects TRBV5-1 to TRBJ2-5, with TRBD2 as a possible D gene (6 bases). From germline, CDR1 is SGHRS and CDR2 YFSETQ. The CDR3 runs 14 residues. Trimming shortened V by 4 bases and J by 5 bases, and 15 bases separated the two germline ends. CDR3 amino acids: CASSPRGSGETQYF. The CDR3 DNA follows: TGCGCCAGCAGCCCTCGGGGTAGCGGTGAGACCCAGTACTTC.

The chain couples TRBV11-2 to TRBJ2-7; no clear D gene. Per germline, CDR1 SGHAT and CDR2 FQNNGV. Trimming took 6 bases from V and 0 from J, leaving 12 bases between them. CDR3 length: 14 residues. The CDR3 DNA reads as TGTGCCAGCAGAAACACAAAGGGCTCCTACGAGCAGTACTTC. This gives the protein CASRNTKGSYEQYF.

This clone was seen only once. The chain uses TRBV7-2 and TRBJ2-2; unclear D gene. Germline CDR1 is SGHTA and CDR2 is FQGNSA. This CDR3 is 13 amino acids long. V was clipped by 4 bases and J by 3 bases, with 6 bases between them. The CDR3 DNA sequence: TGTGCCAGCAGCTCGGACGACACCGGGGAGCTGTTTTTT. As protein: CASSSDDTGELFF.

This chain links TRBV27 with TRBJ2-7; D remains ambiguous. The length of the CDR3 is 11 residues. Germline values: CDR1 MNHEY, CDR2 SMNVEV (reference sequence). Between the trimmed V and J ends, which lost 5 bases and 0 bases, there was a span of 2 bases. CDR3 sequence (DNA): TGTGCCAGCAGTCTCTCCTACGAGCAGTACTTC. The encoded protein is CASSLSYEQYF.